Following are 8 T cell receptor beta chains from one sample sequenced in a study of T cell repertoires in cytomegalovirus infection. TCRdb redid the calling of the reads with MiXCR, one entry per CDR3 protein. The sample lists 750,000 to 900,000 distinct CDR3 sequences; 29% were seen once. The antigens these receptors bind are not known. Sequencing used cultured CD8+ T cells from PBMCs, obtained from culture after CMV antigen stimulation. These receptors came from a human donor in good health (CMV status not recorded). Some clones in this sample may be carry-over from other donors' samples.

Concerning this clonotype: The conserved phenylalanine or tryptophan normally closing the CDR3 is absent here, so this likely arose from a read error. This rearrangement joins TRBV29-1 to TRBJ1-2; TRBD1 is a possible D gene (6 bases). Germline V gene sequence: CDR1 SQVTM, CDR2 ANQGSEA. The CDR3 is 13 residues long. With 3 bases removed from V and 4 bases from J, the gap between germline ends came to 12 bases. CDR3 coding DNA: TGCAGCGTTGACCTGACAGGCCGCTATGGCTACACCATC. This gives the protein CSVDLTGRYGYTI.

The V call is TRBV6-2 or TRBV6-3, the J call TRBJ2-1, with 9 bases lining up with TRBD1. The CDR3 totals 14 residues. With 8 bases clipped from V and 4 bases from J, the junction kept 6 bases outside the gene matches. Germline values: CDR1 MNHEY, CDR2 SVGEGT. This CDR3 reads CASARDRVYNEQFF. The CDR3 region has the DNA TGTGCCAGCGCCCGGGACAGGGTTTACAATGAGCAGTTCTTC.

This clonotype has at least ten counts. The genes are TRBV18 and TRBJ1-5; 8 nucleotides line up with TRBD1. After removal of 8 bases from V and 2 bases from J, the junction contained 8 bases not matched to a gene. Germline assignment: CDR1 KGHSH and CDR2 LQKENI. This CDR3 is 15 amino acids long. The CDR3 DNA reads TGTGCCAGCAGTCCAGGGGGCGCGGGCAATCAGCCCCAGCATTTT. It is translated as CASSPGGAGNQPQHF. The whole variable domain, filled in from reference TRBV18 and TRBJ1-5, reads NAGVMQNPRHLVRRRGQEARLRCSPMKGHSHVYWYRQLPEEGLKFMVYLQKENIIDESGMPKERFSAEFPKEGPSILRIQQVVRGDSAAYFCASSPGGAGNQPQHFGDGTRLSIL.

This clonotype occurred many times. The chain uses TRBV7-2 and TRBJ1-2; no clear D. CDR1 is SGHTA, CDR2 FQGNSA, per germline. The CDR3 sequence is 15 residues long. Trimming cost V 1 base and J 7 bases, with 16 bases left between them. The CDR3 DNA sequence: TGTGCCAGCAGCTTAGACCCCCTCCCCTACTCTGGCTACACCTTC. This gives the protein CASSLDPLPYSGYTF.

The chain is built from TRBV15 and TRBJ1-1, with D perhaps matching TRBD1 (5 bases). The CDR3 loop spans 16 amino acids. Germline V CDR1 and CDR2: LNHNV, YYDKDF (reference sequence). V was cut by 2 bases and J by 0 bases, with 13 bases left in between. This CDR3 reads CATSRYKQGMNTEAFF. DNA of the CDR3: TGTGCCACCAGCAGATATAAGCAGGGCATGAACACTGAAGCTTTCTTT. The entire variable domain, with the rest obtained from reference TRBV15 and TRBJ1-1, is as follows: DAMVIQNPRYQVTQFGKPVTLSCSQTLNHNVMYWYQQKSSQAPKLLFHYYDKDFNNEADTPDNFQSRRPNTSFCFLDIRSPGLGDTAMYLCATSRYKQGMNTEAFFGQGTRLTVV.

V usage is TRBV7-6 and J usage is TRBJ2-7; 9 nucleotides line up with TRBD1. J gave up 4 bases and V 5 bases, and 15 bases lay outside the gene matches. The CDR3 totals 17 residues. Germline loops: CDR1 SGHVS, CDR2 FNYEAQ. The CDR3, as DNA: TGTGCCAGCAGCCCAGTCCCCTTGGGACAGGGAAGGTACGAGCAGTACTTC. Translation: CASSPVPLGQGRYEQYF.

This clonotype was seen at least ten times. This chain uses TRBV11-1 with TRBJ2-7; D not certain. The V end was cut by 2 bases, the J end by 6 bases, with 8 bases between. The CDR3 totals 12 residues. Per the germline V gene, CDR1 is SGHAT and CDR2 is FQDESV (reference sequence). The CDR3 loop reads CASSLLYREQYF. The CDR3 DNA sequence: TGTGCCAGCAGCTTACTCTACCGCGAGCAGTACTTC.

This CDR3 reads CSVWGTGTSGSTNTGELFF. In DNA, the CDR3 is TGCAGTGTTTGGGGGACCGGGACTAGCGGGAGTACGAACACCGGGGAGCTGTTTTTT. The rearrangement uses TRBV20-1 and TRBJ2-2, with 14 bases fitting TRBD2. Losses at the gene ends were 7 bases for V and 0 bases for J; bases not matched to a gene: 13. The length of the CDR3 is 19 residues. Germline V gene lookup returns CDR1 DFQATT and CDR2 SNEGSKA (reference sequence).